The present T cell receptor (beta chain) was sequenced within a study of blood T cell repertoires in COVID-19. Study-wide background: Whether acute or convalescent, the COVID-19 samples came from the United States, Italy and Spain.

Libraries were prepared by immunoSEQ multiplex PCR; TCRdb keeps only in-frame clonotypes and omits some of them. Found here are roughly 150,000 clones, roughly 80% of them singletons; the top ten hold roughly 13%. With 0 bases removed from V and 1 base from J, the gap between germline ends came to 13 bases. CDR3 size: 16 residues. Germline V gene data show CDR1 as SGHKS and CDR2 as YYEKEE (reference sequence). Sequencing was performed on peripheral blood. This sequence joins TRBV5-5 and TRBJ1-1; D gene unclear. The sequence was obtained from a woman of 80 years or more with acute or convalescent COVID-19. This chain's CDR3 is CASSLALALQNTEAFF. The CDR3, as DNA: TGTGCCAGCAGCTTGGCCTTAGCCCTACAGAACACTGAAGCTTTCTTT.